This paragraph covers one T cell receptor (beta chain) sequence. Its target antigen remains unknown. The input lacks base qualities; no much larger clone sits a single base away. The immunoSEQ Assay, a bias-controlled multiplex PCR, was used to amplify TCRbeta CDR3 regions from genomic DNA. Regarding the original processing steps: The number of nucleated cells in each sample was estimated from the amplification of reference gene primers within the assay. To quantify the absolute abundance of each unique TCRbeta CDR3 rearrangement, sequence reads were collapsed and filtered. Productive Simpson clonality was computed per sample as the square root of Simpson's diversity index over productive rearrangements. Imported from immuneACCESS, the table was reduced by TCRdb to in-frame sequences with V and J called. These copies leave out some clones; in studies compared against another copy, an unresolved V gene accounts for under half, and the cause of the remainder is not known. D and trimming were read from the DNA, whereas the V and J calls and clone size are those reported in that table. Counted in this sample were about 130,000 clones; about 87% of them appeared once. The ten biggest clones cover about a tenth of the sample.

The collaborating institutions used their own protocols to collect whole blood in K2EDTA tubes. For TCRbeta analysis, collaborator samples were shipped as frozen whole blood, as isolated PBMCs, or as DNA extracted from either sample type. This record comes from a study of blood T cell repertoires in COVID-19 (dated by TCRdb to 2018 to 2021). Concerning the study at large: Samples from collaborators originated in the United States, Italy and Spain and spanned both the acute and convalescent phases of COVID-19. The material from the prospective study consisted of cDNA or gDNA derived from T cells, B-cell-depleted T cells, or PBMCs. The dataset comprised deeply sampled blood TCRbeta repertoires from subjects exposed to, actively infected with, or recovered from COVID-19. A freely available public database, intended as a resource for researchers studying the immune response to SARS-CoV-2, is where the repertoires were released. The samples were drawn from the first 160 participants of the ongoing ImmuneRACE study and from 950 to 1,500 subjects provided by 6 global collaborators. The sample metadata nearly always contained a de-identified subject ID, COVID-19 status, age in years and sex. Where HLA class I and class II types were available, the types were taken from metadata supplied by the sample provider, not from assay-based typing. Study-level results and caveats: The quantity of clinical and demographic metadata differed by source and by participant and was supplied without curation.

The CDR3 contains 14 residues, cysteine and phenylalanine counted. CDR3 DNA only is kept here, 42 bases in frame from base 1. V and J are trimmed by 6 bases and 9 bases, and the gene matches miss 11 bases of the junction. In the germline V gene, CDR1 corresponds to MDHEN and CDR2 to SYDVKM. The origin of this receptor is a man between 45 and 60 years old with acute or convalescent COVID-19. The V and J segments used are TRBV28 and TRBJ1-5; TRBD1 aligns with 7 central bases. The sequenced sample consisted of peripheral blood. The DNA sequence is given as TGTGCCAGCAGATCTACAGGGGATGGAAGGCCCCAGCATTTT. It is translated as CASRSTGDGRPQHF.